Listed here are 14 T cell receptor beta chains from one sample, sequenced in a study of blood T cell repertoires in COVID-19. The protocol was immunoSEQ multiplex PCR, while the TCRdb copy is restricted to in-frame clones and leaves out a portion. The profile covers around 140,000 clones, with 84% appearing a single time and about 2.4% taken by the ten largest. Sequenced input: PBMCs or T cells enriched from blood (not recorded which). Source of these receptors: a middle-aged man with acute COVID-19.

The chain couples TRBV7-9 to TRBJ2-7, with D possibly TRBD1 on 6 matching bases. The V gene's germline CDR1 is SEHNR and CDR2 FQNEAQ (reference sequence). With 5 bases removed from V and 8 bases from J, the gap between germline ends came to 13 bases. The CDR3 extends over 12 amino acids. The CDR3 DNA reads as TGTGCCAGCAGCGTTATAGGGGGTAAGCAGTACTTC. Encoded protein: CASSVIGGKQYF.

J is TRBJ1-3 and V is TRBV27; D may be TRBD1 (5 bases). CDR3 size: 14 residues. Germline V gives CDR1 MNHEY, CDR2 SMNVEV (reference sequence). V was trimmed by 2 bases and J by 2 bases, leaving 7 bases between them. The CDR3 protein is CASSLRGAGNTIYF. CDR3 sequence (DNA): TGTGCCAGCAGTTTACGGGGGGCTGGAAACACCATATATTTT.

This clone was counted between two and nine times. CDR3 in DNA: TGTGCCAGCAGTAAGGGACAGTTTACATTCTACGAGCAGTACTTC. Amino acid sequence: CASSKGQFTFYEQYF. The chain couples TRBV28 to TRBJ2-7; 7 bases align to TRBD1. The V gene's germline CDR1 is MDHEN and CDR2 SYDVKM. The junction had 10 bases not matched to a gene; V was cut back by 5 bases and J by 3 bases. The CDR3 is 15 amino acids.

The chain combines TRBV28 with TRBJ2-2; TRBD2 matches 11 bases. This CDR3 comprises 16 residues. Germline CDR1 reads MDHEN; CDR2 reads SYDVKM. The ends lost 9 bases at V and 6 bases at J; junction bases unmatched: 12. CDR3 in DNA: TGTGCCAGTTTGGAGGAACTAGCGGGAGTCCCCGGGGAGCTGTTTTTT. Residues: CASLEELAGVPGELFF.

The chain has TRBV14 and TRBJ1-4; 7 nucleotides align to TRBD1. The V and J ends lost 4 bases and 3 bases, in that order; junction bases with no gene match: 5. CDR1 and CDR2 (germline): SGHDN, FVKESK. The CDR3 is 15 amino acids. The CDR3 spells CASSPTTGSNEKLFF. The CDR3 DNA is TGTGCCAGCAGCCCAACGACAGGGTCTAATGAAAAACTGTTTTTT.

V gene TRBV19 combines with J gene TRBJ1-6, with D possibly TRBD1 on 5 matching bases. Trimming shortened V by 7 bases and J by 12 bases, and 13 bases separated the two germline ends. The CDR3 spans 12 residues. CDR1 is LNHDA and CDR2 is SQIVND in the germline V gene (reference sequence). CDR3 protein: CASTLGGEPLHF. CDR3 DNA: TGTGCCAGTACCCTTGGGGGGGAACCCCTCCACTTT.

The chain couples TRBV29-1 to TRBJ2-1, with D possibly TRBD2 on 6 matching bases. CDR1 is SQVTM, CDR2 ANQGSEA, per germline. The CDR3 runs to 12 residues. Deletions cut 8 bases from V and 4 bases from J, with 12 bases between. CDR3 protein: CSIGTPYNEQFF. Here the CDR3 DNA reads TGCAGCATAGGGACTCCATACAATGAGCAGTTCTTC.

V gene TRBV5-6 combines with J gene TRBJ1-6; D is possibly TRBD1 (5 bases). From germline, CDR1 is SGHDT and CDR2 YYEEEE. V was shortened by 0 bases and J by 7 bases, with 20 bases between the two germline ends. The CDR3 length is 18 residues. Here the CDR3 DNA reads TGTGCCAGCAGCTTGGTTAGGGGCCCCGTTAGATTCAATTCACCCCTCCACTTT. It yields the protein CASSLVRGPVRFNSPLHF.

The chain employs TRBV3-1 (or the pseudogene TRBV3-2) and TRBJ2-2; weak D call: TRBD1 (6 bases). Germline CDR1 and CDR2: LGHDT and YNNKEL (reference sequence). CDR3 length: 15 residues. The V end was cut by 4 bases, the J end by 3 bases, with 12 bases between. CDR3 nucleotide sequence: TGTGCCAGCAGCCCCCGGGACATCTACACCGGGGAGCTGTTTTTT. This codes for CASSPRDIYTGELFF.

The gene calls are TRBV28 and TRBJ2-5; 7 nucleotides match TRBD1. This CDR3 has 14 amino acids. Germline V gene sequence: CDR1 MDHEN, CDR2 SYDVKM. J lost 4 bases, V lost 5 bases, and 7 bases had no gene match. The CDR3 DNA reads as TGTGCCAGCAGTATTGACAGGGCTCCAGAGACCCAGTACTTC. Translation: CASSIDRAPETQYF. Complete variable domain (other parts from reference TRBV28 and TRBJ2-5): DVKVTQSSRYLVKRTGEKVFLECVQDMDHENMFWYRQDPGLGLRLIYFSYDVKMKEKGDIPEGYSVSREKKERFSLILESASTNQTSMYLCASSIDRAPETQYFGPGTRLLVL.

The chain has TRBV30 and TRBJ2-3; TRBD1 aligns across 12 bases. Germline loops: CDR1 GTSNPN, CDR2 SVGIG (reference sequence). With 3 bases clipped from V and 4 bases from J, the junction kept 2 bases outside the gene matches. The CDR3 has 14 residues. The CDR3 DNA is TGTGCCTGGAGGGGACAGGGGGCCGCAGATACGCAGTATTTT. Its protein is CAWRGQGAADTQYF.

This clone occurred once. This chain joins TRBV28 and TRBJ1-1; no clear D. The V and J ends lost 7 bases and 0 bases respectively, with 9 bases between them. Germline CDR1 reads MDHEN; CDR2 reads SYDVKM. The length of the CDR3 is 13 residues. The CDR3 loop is CASIHGMNTEAFF. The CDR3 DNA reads TGTGCCAGCATCCACGGGATGAACACTGAAGCTTTCTTT.

CDR3 loop: CASASWAEDTDTQYF. The DNA for the CDR3 is TGTGCCAGCGCATCTTGGGCGGAGGACACAGATACGCAGTATTTT. This chain joins TRBV9 and TRBJ2-3, with D tentatively TRBD2 (5 bases). The CDR3 has 15 residues. V lost 7 bases and J 2 bases, leaving 17 bases between the germline ends. CDR1 and CDR2 (germline): SGDLS, YYNGEE.

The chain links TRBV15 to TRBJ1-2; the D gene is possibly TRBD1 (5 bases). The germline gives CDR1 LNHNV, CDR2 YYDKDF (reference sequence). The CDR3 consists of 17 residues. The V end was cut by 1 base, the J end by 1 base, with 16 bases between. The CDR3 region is CATSRGEGQGFNYGYTF. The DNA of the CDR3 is TGTGCCACCAGCAGAGGAGAAGGGCAGGGCTTTAACTATGGCTACACCTTC.